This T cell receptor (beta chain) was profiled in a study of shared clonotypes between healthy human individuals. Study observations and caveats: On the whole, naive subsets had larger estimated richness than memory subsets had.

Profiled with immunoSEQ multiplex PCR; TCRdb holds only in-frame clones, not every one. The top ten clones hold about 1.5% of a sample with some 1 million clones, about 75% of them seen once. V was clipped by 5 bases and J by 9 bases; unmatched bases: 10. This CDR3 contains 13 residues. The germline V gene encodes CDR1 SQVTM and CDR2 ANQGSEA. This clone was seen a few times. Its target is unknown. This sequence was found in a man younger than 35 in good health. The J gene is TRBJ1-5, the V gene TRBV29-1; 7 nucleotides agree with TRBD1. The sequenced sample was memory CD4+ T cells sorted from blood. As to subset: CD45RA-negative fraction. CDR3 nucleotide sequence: TGCAGCGTTTCGCACGACAGGGCGGGGCCCCAGCATTTT. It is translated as CSVSHDRAGPQHF.